Described below is a single TCR beta chain sequence and its context. These data come from a study of blood T cell repertoires in COVID-19. Trimming shortened V by 2 bases and J by 3 bases, and 15 bases separated the two germline ends. The CDR3 runs 16 residues. CDR1 is LNHDA, CDR2 SQIVND, per germline (reference sequence). Sequenced by immunoSEQ multiplex PCR; TCRdb stores in-frame clones only, minus some. The sample lists 100,000 to 150,000 clones, approximately 85% occurring once. The specimen sequenced was peripheral blood. The chain joins TRBV19 to TRBJ2-3; D possibly corresponds to TRBD1 (6 bases). The source is a man aged 30 to 45 with COVID-19, enrolled during active disease. CDR3 nucleotides: TGTGCCAGTAGTATAATCCGTCCCACAGGGACAGATACGCAGTATTTT. Translation gives CASSIIRPTGTDTQYF.